The clone carrying this TCR beta chain was seen a few times. Its antigen is unidentified. This record belongs to a study of CD8 T cells in ankylosing spondylitis. Whole-study findings and limits: A CD8+ phenotype characterized the disease-linked clones, which were relatively rare in peripheral blood.

Construction of TCR beta libraries was performed using quantitative 5'-RACE with molecular barcodes. TCRdb reprocessed the 5' RACE reads via MiXCR and lists one record per CDR3 protein. The sample includes a few hundred thousand distinct CDR3 sequences, about 20% of them seen just once. The V end was cut by 7 bases, the J end by 2 bases, with 12 bases between. The germline V gene has CDR1 LGHNA and CDR2 YNFKEQ. CDR3 length equals 14 residues. This receptor was obtained from a female donor with ankylosing spondylitis or in good health (not recorded which). The V call is TRBV4-2, the J call TRBJ1-5; D gene unclear. The material sequenced was blood, either unsorted or a sorted T cell fraction (not recorded which). The CDR3 protein is CASNPGLGNQPQHF. In DNA, the CDR3 is TGTGCCAGCAACCCGGGCTTGGGCAATCAGCCCCAGCATTTT.